Shown below are 9 T cell receptor beta chains from a single sample sequenced in a study of T cells in Graves' hyperthyroidism and ophthalmopathy. The investigators amplified TCR beta CDR3 regions from RNA transcripts. In the first-round RT-PCR of the TCR CDR3, the HTBI primer set was used. TCRdb re-analysed the multiplex PCR reads in MiXCR, keeping a single row per CDR3 protein. The table has about 770,000 distinct CDR3 sequences, under 20% seen once. Sequencing was performed on blood. Every receptor here comes from a woman aged 45 to 65 with Graves' hyperthyroidism that later progressed to Graves' ophthalmopathy.

V usage is TRBV28 and J usage is TRBJ2-3; D is undetermined. The V end lost 1 base, the J end lost 1 base, and 9 bases lay between the germline ends. CDR1 and CDR2 from the germline V gene are MDHEN and SYDVKM. The CDR3 runs to 15 residues. The CDR3 nucleotides are TGTGCCAGCAGTTTATTTGCCGGTCGCACAGATACGCAGTATTTT. Amino acid sequence: CASSLFAGRTDTQYF.

This sequence joins TRBV12-3 or TRBV12-4 and TRBJ2-1; TRBD2 aligns across 14 bases. V was clipped by 6 bases and J by 5 bases; unmatched bases: 12. The CDR3 extends over 18 amino acids. The CDR3, as DNA: TGTGCCAGCAGGTTACAGGGACTAGCGGGAGCTACCAACAATGAGCAGTTCTTC. Translation: CASRLQGLAGATNNEQFF.

In this sample, this clonotype turned up a few times. V gene TRBV19 combines with J gene TRBJ2-1; D unclear. The length of the CDR3 is 14 residues. Germline-derived CDR1 and CDR2 are LNHDA and SQIVND (reference sequence). Trimming shortened V by 4 bases and J by 6 bases, and 13 bases separated the two germline ends. The CDR3 reads CASSTRALLNEQFF. The DNA for the CDR3 is TGTGCCAGTAGTACCCGGGCCCTACTCAATGAGCAGTTCTTC.

This chain links TRBV15 with TRBJ1-2; TRBD1 matches 7 bases. The CDR3 is 15 amino acids. The V gene's germline CDR1 is LNHNV and CDR2 YYDKDF (reference sequence). V gave up 1 base and J gave up 4 bases; unmatched junction bases: 6. The CDR3: CATSRGIGQAYGYTF. Written as DNA, the CDR3 is TGTGCCACCAGCAGAGGAATTGGACAGGCCTATGGCTACACCTTC.

This chain joins TRBV20-1 and TRBJ1-1; no reliable D call. Germline CDR1 and CDR2: DFQATT and SNEGSKA (reference sequence). The CDR3 contains 13 residues. V was shortened by 2 bases and J by 4 bases, with 11 bases between the two germline ends. The CDR3 coding sequence is TGCAGTGCTAGAATGGGGTTTGGCACTGAAGCTTTCTTT. This encodes CSARMGFGTEAFF.

As regards this clonotype: This may come from a read error, since a much larger clone is one base off. V is TRBV13 and J is TRBJ2-7, with TRBD1 identical over 7 bases. This CDR3 is 15 amino acids long. The germline gives CDR1 PRHDT, CDR2 FYEKMQ (reference sequence). The CDR3 DNA is TGTGCCAGCAGCGCCCGGGACAGAGGAGACTACAAGCAGTACTTC. Amino acid sequence: CASSARDRGDYKQYF.

This clonotype was seen only a few times. V gene TRBV24-1 combines with J gene TRBJ2-2; 7 bases match TRBD1. CDR1 is KGHDR, CDR2 SFDVKD, per germline. CDR3 length: 17 residues. V trimming: 3 bases; J trimming: 5 bases; junction bases outside the gene matches: 11. Here the CDR3 reads CATSDPAGQVTTGELFF. CDR3 DNA: TGTGCCACCAGTGATCCCGCCGGACAGGTAACAACCGGGGAGCTGTTTTTT.

This clonotype was seen a few times. The V and J genes are TRBV30 and TRBJ1-2, with D unclear. V was pared by 1 base and J by 6 bases, with 12 bases between. The CDR3 is 13 amino acids. CDR1 and CDR2 (germline): GTSNPN, SVGIG (reference sequence). The CDR3 sequence is CAWSGGDWDGYTF. CDR3 coding DNA: TGTGCCTGGAGTGGCGGGGATTGGGATGGCTACACCTTC.

V is TRBV2 and J is TRBJ2-1; D not certain. CDR1 and CDR2 (germline): SNHLY, FYNNEI. The CDR3 loop spans 14 amino acids. Deletions cut 1 base from V and 7 bases from J, with 11 bases between. CDR3 region: CASSEGPARNEQFF. The CDR3 bases are TGTGCCAGCAGTGAAGGTCCAGCGAGGAATGAGCAGTTCTTC.